The entry below gives a single TCR beta chain sequence along with its context. What it recognizes is unknown. Generation of TCR beta libraries employed quantitative 5'-RACE incorporating molecular barcodes. Each CDR3 protein is one row after TCRdb ran MiXCR on the 5' RACE reads. This sample has about 280,000 distinct CDR3 sequences, with 15% to 20% found just once. This specimen belongs to a study of CD8 T cells in ankylosing spondylitis. Study-level points and caveats: A subset of motif variants has previously been described in the synovial fluid and blood of reactive arthritis.

The trim removed 3 bases at V and 4 bases at J, leaving 7 bases unmatched. The CDR3 consists of 16 residues. Germline V gene lookup returns CDR1 DFQATT and CDR2 SNEGSKA (reference sequence). The rearrangement links TRBV20-1 to TRBJ2-1; 12 bases map to TRBD2. The clonotype comes from a male donor with ankylosing spondylitis or in good health (not recorded which). The source material was blood, either unsorted or a sorted T cell fraction (not recorded which). Here the CDR3 reads CSARPPTSGRYNEQFF. The CDR3 bases are TGCAGTGCTAGGCCCCCGACTAGCGGGAGATACAATGAGCAGTTCTTC.